Sequencing of this T cell receptor (beta chain) was carried out in a study of blood T cell repertoires in COVID-19. The ends lost 1 base at V and 6 bases at J; junction bases unmatched: 9. CDR3 length equals 16 residues. Germline V gene sequence: CDR1 SGHRS, CDR2 YFSETQ. This clone was counted a single time. Authors' data handling: It was from reference gene primer amplification that nucleated cell counts were estimated. The method was immunoSEQ multiplex PCR; TCRdb's version includes in-frame clones alone and lacks a portion of them. The DNA was the basis for D and trimming; V, J and clone size are from that table. The sample includes over 300,000 clones, roughly 89% of them seen just once.

Specimen: peripheral blood. This TCR derives from a man between 18 and 35 years old with active or convalescent COVID-19. V is TRBV5-1 and J is TRBJ1-3, with TRBD1 matching 8 bases. The DNA of the CDR3 is TGCGCCAGCAGCTTGATAGACAGGGGACGACCAAACACCATATATTTT. Its protein is CASSLIDRGRPNTIYF.